This TCR beta chain was profiled in a study of shared clonotypes between healthy human individuals. Study results and limitations: Non-shared clonotypes displayed generation probabilities falling below those of clonotypes present in all four donors.

Naive CD8 cells lacked CD45RO, underwent positive selection for CCR7 and left out terminally differentiated effector memory CD45RA+ cells. With respect to this clone: The target antigen is unknown.

The CDR3 totals 17 residues. Trimming removed 1 base from V and 9 bases from J; junction bases left unmatched: 12. Germline CDR1 reads SGHAT; CDR2 reads FQNNGV. The table came from immunoSEQ multiplex PCR; TCRdb's copy has only in-frame clones and leaves some out. The sample includes approximately 600,000 clones, around 95% seen only once; the top ten take 0.095% to 0.14%. The chain combines TRBV11-2 with TRBJ2-1, with TRBD2 matching over 10 bases. Sequencing input: naive CD8+ T cells sorted from blood. The TCR comes from a woman aged 25-40 years in good health. As DNA, the CDR3 is TGTGCCAGCAGCTTAGCGGGGAGGGCTAGCGGGAGTCGTGAGCAGTTCTTC. Translating it yields CASSLAGRASGSREQFF.